Following are 9 T cell receptor beta chains from one sample sequenced in a study of regulatory T cells in long-lasting Graves disease. The TCR beta library used iRepertoire HTBI primers with Arm-PCR amplification of CDR3. TCRdb analysed the multiplex PCR reads with MiXCR anew, one entry per CDR3 protein. The repertoire includes around 460,000 distinct CDR3 sequences, 22% of them detected once, and approximately 14% sits in the top ten. Time point meaning: persistent/refractory GD, antithyroid drugs over 5 years with positive TRAb. The authors made the TCR library using RNA they extracted from PBMCs. The sequences come from peripheral blood mononuclear cells (PBMCs), collected when the disease was refractory, from a patient treated with antithyroid drugs. Every receptor here comes from a female donor with Graves disease.

Only a few counts were recorded for this clonotype. The genes are TRBV28 and TRBJ2-3, with TRBD2 matching over 10 bases. Trimming took 5 bases from V and 1 from J; bases not matched to a gene: 3. CDR3 size: 15 residues. Germline CDR1 and CDR2: MDHEN and SYDVKM. The CDR3 protein is CASSASGGGTDTQYF. The CDR3 bases are TGTGCCAGCAGTGCTAGCGGGGGAGGCACAGATACGCAGTATTTT.

A few counts support this clonotype. The rearrangement joins TRBV5-6 to TRBJ2-7; 11 nucleotides match TRBD2. V gave up 4 bases and J gave up 4 bases; unmatched junction bases: 4. Germline V lookup: CDR1 SGHDT, CDR2 YYEEEE. The CDR3 has 14 residues. In DNA, the CDR3 is TGTGCCAGCAGCGTCGGGACTAGCGGTTACGAGCAGTACTTC. This gives the protein CASSVGTSGYEQYF.

This clonotype was observed a few times. The V call is TRBV7-9, the J call TRBJ2-7; a possible D gene is TRBD1 (5 bases). Germline V gene sequence: CDR1 SEHNR, CDR2 FQNEAQ (reference sequence). This CDR3 contains 14 residues. Trimming removed 5 bases from V and 5 bases from J, with 16 bases in between. CDR3 loop: CASSPRQGSDEQYF. Written as DNA, the CDR3 is TGTGCCAGCAGCCCACGGCAGGGTTCCGACGAGCAGTACTTC.

This clonotype has just a few counts. The gene calls are TRBV5-1 and TRBJ1-5; the D gene is possibly TRBD1 (5 bases). Germline V gives CDR1 SGHRS, CDR2 YFSETQ. The V end lost 5 bases, the J end lost 3 bases, and 12 bases lay between the germline ends. The CDR3 spans 14 residues. The CDR3, as DNA: TGCGCCAGCAGTCTGGGGGGGTTCAATCAGCCCCAGCATTTT. Its protein product is CASSLGGFNQPQHF.

This clonotype was seen a few times. V is TRBV19 and J is TRBJ2-7, with D tentatively TRBD1 or TRBD2 (5 bases each). The germline gives CDR1 LNHDA, CDR2 SQIVND (reference sequence). Trimming stripped 5 bases from V and 2 bases from J, with 16 bases between. The CDR3 length is 15 residues. CDR3 sequence reads: CASSELGRGPYEQYF. The CDR3 DNA is TGTGCCAGTAGTGAACTAGGTCGGGGACCCTACGAGCAGTACTTC.

This clonotype was seen only a few times. This chain joins TRBV9 and TRBJ2-6; D remains unclear. Germline V gene lookup returns CDR1 SGDLS and CDR2 YYNGEE. The CDR3 has 15 amino acids. Trimming left V 1 base short and J 0 bases short, with 5 bases between. CDR3 sequence reads: CASSVSSSGANVLTF. The CDR3 DNA reads as TGTGCCAGCAGCGTATCCAGCTCTGGGGCCAACGTCCTGACTTTC.

The chain uses TRBV20-1 and TRBJ1-2; D perhaps matches TRBD1 (6 bases). The CDR3 has 15 amino acids. From germline, CDR1 is DFQATT and CDR2 SNEGSKA (reference sequence). Between the trimmed V and J ends, which lost 3 bases and 0 bases, there was a span of 14 bases. The CDR3 protein is CSARTLTGANYGYTF. The CDR3 DNA is TGCAGTGCTAGGACATTGACAGGAGCTAACTATGGCTACACCTTC.

The chain joins TRBV28 to TRBJ2-3; D is uncertain. This CDR3 has 14 residues. Between the trimmed V and J ends, which lost 2 bases and 6 bases, there was a span of 12 bases. Germline V lookup: CDR1 MDHEN, CDR2 SYDVKM. The CDR3 reads CASSLLFRVDTQYF. The CDR3 coding sequence is TGTGCCAGCAGTTTACTGTTTCGGGTGGATACGCAGTATTTT.

This clonotype was detected ten times or more. V gene TRBV6-1 combines with J gene TRBJ1-2; the match to TRBD1 covers 7 bases. This CDR3 contains 13 residues. J gave up 2 bases and V 6 bases, and 3 bases lay outside the gene matches. CDR1 is MNHNS, CDR2 SASEGT, per germline. The CDR3 coding sequence is TGTGCCAGCAGAACAGGGGAGAACTATGGCTACACCTTC. Its protein is CASRTGENYGYTF.